A selection of T cell receptor beta chains follows, all from one sample in a study of blood T cell repertoires in COVID-19. This table comes from immunoSEQ multiplex PCR, and its TCRdb copy is limited to in-frame clones, with some not included. The table lists tens of thousands of clones, over 75% of them singletons. Sequencing input: peripheral blood. Every receptor here comes from a man older than 75 with active or convalescent COVID-19. CDR3s leave out the opening cysteine and the closing phenylalanine or tryptophan. Clone size is given for some rows only: seen once, a few or many times, or a class if the clone is expanded.

TRBV11-2	TRBJ1-2	NA	ASTIGQGASVGYT
TRBV5-4	TRBJ1-1	NA	ASSSKGALTEAF
TRBV19	TRBJ1-1	NA	ASSFSDGSGTEAF
TRBV19	TRBJ1-2	NA	ASSIADLRGYT
TRBV3-1/TRBV3-2	TRBJ1-2	few	ASNRGQGADGYT
TRBV9	TRBJ1-2	NA	ASSRGLISGYT
TRBV6-1	TRBJ2-7	NA	ASSELRGFYEQY
TRBV5-1	TRBJ1-1	few	ASSLALGGGTEAF
TRBV27	TRBJ2-2	NA	ASSTRTGSSAGELF
TRBV11-1	TRBJ2-5	NA	ASSSRRDRYQETQY
TRBV11-2	TRBJ2-5	NA	ASSLGLAGGQETQY
TRBV7-8	TRBJ2-5	few	ASSMLAGEQETQY
TRBV6-5	TRBJ1-4	NA	ASSYREYEKLF
TRBV4-3	TRBJ1-3	NA	ASSFSGGGVDSGNTIY
TRBV7-2	TRBJ1-6	once	ASSMDLTGAYNSPLH
TRBV2	TRBJ1-2	NA	ASRGDRGTYGYT
TRBV7-2	TRBJ2-1	NA	ASSLARWSMAGEQF
TRBV11-2	TRBJ2-2	NA	ASSLTVTGELF
TRBV3-1/TRBV3-2	TRBJ1-1	NA	ASSQGRRENTEAF
TRBV12-3/TRBV12-4	TRBJ1-1	NA	ASSSRGNTEAF
TRBV5-6	TRBJ1-2	NA	ASSLPGQQGGYT
TRBV7-2	TRBJ1-3	NA	ASSSPTRGYENTIY